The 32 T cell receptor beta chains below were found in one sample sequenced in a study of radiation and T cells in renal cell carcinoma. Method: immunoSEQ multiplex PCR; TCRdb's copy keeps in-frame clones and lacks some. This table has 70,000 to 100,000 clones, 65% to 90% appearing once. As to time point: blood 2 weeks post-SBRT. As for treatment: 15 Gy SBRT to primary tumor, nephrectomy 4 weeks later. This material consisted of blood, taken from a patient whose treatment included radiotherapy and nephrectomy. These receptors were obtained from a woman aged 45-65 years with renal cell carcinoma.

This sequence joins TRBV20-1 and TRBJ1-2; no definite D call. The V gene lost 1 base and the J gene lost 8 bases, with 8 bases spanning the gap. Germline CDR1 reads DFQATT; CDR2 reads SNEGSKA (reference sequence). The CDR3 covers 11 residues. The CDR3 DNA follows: TGCAGTGCTAGAGCGGAAGAGGGCTACACCTTC. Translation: CSARAEEGYTF.

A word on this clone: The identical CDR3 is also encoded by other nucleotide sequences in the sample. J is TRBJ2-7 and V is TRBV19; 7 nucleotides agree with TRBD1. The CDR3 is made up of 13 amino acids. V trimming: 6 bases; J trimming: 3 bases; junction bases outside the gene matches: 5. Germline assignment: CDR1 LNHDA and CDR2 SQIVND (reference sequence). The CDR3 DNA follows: TGTGCCAGTAGCACAGGGGTCGGCTACGAGCAGTACTTC. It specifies CASSTGVGYEQYF. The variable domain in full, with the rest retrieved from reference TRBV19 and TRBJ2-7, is DGGITQSPKYLFRKEGQNVTLSCEQNLNHDAMYWYRQDPGQGLRLIYYSQIVNDFQKGDIAEGYSVSREKKESFPLTVTSAQKNPTAFYLCASSTGVGYEQYFGPGTRLTVT.

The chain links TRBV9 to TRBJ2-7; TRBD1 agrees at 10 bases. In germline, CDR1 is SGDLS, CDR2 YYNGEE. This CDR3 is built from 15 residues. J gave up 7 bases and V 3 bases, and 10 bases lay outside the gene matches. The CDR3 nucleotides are TGTGCCAGCAGCGATCCTCGACAGGGGGCGCGGGAGCAGTACTTC. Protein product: CASSDPRQGAREQYF. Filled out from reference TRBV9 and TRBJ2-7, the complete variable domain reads DSGVTQTPKHLITATGQRVTLRCSPRSGDLSVYWYQQSLDQGLQFLIQYYNGEERAKGNILERFSAQQFPDLHSELNLSSLELGDSALYFCASSDPRQGAREQYFGPGTRLTVT.

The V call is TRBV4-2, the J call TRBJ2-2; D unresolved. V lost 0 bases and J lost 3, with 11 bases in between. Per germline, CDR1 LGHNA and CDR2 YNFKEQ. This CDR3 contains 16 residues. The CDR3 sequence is CASSQERELYTGELFF. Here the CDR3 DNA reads TGTGCCAGCAGCCAAGAGAGAGAACTCTACACCGGGGAGCTGTTTTTT.

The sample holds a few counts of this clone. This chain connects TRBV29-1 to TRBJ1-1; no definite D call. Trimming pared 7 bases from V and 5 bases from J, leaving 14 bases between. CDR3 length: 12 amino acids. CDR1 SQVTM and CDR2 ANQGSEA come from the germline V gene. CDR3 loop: CSESTATTEAFF. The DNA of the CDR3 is TGCAGCGAGAGTACAGCTACGACTGAAGCTTTCTTT.

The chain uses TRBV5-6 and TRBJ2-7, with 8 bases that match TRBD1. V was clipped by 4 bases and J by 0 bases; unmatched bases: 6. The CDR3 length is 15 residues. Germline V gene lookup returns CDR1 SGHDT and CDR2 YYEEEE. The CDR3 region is CASSRSQGASYEQYF. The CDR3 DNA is TGTGCCAGCAGCCGCTCGCAGGGGGCCTCCTACGAGCAGTACTTC. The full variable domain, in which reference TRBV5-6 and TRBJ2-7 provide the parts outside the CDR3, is DAGVTQSPTHLIKTRGQQVTLRCSPKSGHDTVSWYQQALGQGPQFIFQYYEEEERQRGNFPDRFSGHQFPNYSSELNVNALLLGDSALYLCASSRSQGASYEQYFGPGTRLTVT.

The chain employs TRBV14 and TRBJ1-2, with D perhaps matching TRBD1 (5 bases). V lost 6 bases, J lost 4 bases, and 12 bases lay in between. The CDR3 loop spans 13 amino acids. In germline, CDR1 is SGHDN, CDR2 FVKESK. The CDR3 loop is CASRPTGTYGYTF. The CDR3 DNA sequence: TGTGCCAGCAGGCCAACAGGAACCTATGGCTACACCTTC.

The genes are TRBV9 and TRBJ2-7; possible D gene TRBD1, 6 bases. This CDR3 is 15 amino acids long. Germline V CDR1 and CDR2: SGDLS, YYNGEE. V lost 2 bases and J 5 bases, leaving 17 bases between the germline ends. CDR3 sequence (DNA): TGTGCCAGCAGCGTCCGCTGGCGGACAGATGACGAGCAGTACTTC. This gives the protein CASSVRWRTDDEQYF.

The CDR3 bases are TGTGCCAGCTCCGACAAGGACAGAGAGAGTAATGAAAAACTGTTTTTT. The encoded protein is CASSDKDRESNEKLFF. The chain has TRBV18 and TRBJ1-4; D might be TRBD1 (6 bases). Germline V gene data show CDR1 as KGHSH and CDR2 as LQKENI. Deletions cut 6 bases from V and 4 bases from J, with 18 bases between. The CDR3 extends over 16 amino acids.

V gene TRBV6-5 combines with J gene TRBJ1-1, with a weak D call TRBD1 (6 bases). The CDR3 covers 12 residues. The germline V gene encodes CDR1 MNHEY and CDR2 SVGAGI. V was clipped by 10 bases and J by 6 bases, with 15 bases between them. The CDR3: CATTSAGAEAFF. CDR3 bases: TGTGCCACCACATCCGCAGGGGCTGAAGCTTTCTTT.

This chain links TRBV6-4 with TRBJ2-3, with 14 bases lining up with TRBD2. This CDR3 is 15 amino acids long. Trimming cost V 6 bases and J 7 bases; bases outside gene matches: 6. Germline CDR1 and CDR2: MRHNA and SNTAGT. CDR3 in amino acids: CASSTGTSGGNTQYF. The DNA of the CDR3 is TGTGCCAGCAGCACCGGGACTAGCGGGGGTAATACGCAGTATTTT.

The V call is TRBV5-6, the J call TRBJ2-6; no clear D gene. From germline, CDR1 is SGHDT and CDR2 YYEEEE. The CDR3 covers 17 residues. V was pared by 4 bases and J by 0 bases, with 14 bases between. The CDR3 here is CASSRRLVPSGANVLTF. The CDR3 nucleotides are TGTGCCAGCAGCCGACGACTGGTCCCCTCTGGGGCCAACGTCCTGACTTTC. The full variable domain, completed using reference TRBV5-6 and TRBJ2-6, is DAGVTQSPTHLIKTRGQQVTLRCSPKSGHDTVSWYQQALGQGPQFIFQYYEEEERQRGNFPDRFSGHQFPNYSSELNVNALLLGDSALYLCASSRRLVPSGANVLTFGAGSRLTVL.

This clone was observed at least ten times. The CDR3 loop reads CASSTLQGRAFF. CDR3 in DNA: TGTGCCAGTAGTACCCTACAGGGGCGCGCTTTCTTT. The chain has TRBV19 and TRBJ1-1, with 7 bases aligning to TRBD1. The CDR3 has 12 residues. Per germline, CDR1 LNHDA and CDR2 SQIVND (reference sequence). Losses at the gene ends were 4 bases for V and 11 bases for J; bases not matched to a gene: 7.

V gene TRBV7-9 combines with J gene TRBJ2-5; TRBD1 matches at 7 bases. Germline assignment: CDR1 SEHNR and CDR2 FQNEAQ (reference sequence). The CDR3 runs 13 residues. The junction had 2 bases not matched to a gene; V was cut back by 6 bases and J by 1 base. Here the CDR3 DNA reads TGTGCCAGCAGTAGGGACAGCCAAGAGACCCAGTACTTC. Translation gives CASSRDSQETQYF.

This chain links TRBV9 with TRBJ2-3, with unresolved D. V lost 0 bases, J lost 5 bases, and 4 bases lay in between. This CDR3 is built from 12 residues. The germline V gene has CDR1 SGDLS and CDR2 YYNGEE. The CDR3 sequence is CASSVGIDTQYF. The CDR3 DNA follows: TGTGCCAGCAGCGTAGGTATAGATACGCAGTATTTT. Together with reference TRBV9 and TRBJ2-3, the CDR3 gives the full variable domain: DSGVTQTPKHLITATGQRVTLRCSPRSGDLSVYWYQQSLDQGLQFLIQYYNGEERAKGNILERFSAQQFPDLHSELNLSSLELGDSALYFCASSVGIDTQYFGPGTRLTVL.

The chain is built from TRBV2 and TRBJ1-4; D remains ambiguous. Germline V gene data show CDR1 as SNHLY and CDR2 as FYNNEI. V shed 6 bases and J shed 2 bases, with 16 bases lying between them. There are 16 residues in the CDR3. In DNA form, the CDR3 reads TGTGCCAGCAGGAAACTACTAGGGTCCACTAATGAAAAACTGTTTTTT. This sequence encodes CASRKLLGSTNEKLFF.

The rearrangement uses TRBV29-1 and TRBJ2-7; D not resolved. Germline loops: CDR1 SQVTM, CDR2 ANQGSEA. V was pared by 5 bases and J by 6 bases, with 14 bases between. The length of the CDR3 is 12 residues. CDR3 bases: TGCAGCGTTCTGTTGTCCCGAGTCGAGCAGTACTTC. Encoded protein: CSVLLSRVEQYF.

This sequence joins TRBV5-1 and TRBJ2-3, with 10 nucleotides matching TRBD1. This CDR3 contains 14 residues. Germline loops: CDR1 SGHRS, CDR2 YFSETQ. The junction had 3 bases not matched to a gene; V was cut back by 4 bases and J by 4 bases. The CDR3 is CASSRGQGADTQYF. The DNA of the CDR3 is TGCGCCAGCAGCCGAGGACAGGGGGCAGATACGCAGTATTTT.

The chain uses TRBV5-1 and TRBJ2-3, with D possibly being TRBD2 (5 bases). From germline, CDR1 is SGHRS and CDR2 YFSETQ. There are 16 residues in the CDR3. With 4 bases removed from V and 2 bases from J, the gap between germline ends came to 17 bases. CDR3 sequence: CASSPTPDFDTDTQYF. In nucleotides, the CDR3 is TGCGCCAGCAGCCCCACCCCGGACTTTGACACAGATACGCAGTATTTT. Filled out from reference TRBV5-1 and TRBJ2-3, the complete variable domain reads KAGVTQTPRYLIKTRGQQVTLSCSPISGHRSVSWYQQTPGQGLQFLFEYFSETQRNKGNFPGRFSGRQFSNSRSEMNVSTLELGDSALYLCASSPTPDFDTDTQYFGPGTRLTVL.

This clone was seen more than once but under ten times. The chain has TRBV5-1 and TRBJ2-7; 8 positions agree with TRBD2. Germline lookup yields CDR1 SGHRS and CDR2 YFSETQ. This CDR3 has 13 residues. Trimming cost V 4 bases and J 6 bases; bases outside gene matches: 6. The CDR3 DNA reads TGCGCCAGCAGCCCCGGGACTAGTCTCGAGCAGTACTTC. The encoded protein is CASSPGTSLEQYF. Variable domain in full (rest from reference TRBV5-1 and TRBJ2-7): KAGVTQTPRYLIKTRGQQVTLSCSPISGHRSVSWYQQTPGQGLQFLFEYFSETQRNKGNFPGRFSGRQFSNSRSEMNVSTLELGDSALYLCASSPGTSLEQYFGPGTRLTVT.

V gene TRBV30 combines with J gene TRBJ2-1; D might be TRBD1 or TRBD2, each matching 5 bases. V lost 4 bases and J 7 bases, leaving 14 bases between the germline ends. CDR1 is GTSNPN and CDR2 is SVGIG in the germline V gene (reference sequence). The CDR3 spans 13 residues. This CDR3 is CAWTRPEGNEQFF. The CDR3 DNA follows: TGTGCCTGGACCCGGCCCGAGGGGAATGAGCAGTTCTTC.

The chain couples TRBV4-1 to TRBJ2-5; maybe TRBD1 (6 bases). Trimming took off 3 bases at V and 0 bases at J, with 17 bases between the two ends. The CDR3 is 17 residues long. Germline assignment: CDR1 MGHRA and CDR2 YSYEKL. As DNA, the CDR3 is TGCGCCAGCAGCCAGGCCAACAGGGACCCTTACCAAGAGACCCAGTACTTC. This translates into CASSQANRDPYQETQYF.

CDR3 bases: TGTGCCAGCAGTGATTATACGGGGGAATCCTACGAGCAGTACTTC. Translated, it gives CASSDYTGESYEQYF. The V gene is TRBV2, the J gene TRBJ2-7; weak D call: TRBD2 (6 bases). CDR3 length: 15 amino acids. Germline CDR1 and CDR2: SNHLY and FYNNEI. Deletions cut 3 bases from V and 1 base from J, with 13 bases between. The full variable domain, with the rest looked up from reference TRBV2 and TRBJ2-7, is EPEVTQTPSHQVTQMGQEVILRCVPISNHLYFYWYRQILGQKVEFLVSFYNNEISEKSEIFDDQFSVERPDGSNFTLKIRSTKLEDSAMYFCASSDYTGESYEQYFGPGTRLTVT.

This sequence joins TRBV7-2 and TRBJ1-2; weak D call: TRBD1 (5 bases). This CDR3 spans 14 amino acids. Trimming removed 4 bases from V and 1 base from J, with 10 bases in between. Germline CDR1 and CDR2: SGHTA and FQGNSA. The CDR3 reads CASSSRVLNYGYTF. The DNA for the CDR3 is TGTGCCAGCAGCTCCAGGGTTCTTAACTATGGCTACACCTTC.

CDR3 loop: CASSSQQGVGTDTQYF. The CDR3 region has the DNA TGTGCCAGCAGTTCCCAGCAGGGGGTAGGGACAGATACGCAGTATTTT. The rearrangement joins TRBV6-5 to TRBJ2-3, with 7 positions matching TRBD1. J was trimmed by 3 bases and V by 4 bases; bases with no gene match: 10. Germline V gene sequence: CDR1 MNHEY, CDR2 SVGAGI. The CDR3 is 16 residues long.

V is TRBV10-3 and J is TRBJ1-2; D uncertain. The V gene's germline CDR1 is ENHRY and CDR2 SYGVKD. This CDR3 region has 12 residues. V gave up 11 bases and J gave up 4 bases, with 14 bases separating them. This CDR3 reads CAHRTDVYGYTF. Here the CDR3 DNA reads TGTGCCCACCGGACGGACGTCTATGGCTACACCTTC.

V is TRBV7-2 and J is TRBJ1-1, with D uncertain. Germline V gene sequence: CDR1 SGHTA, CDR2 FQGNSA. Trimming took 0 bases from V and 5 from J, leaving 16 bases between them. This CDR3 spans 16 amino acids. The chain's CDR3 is CASSLALGGSGTEAFF. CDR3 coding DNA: TGTGCCAGCAGCTTAGCGCTCGGAGGAAGTGGGACTGAAGCTTTCTTT.

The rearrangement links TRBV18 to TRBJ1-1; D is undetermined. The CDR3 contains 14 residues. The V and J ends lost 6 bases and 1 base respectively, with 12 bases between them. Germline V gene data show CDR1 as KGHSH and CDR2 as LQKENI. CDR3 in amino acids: CASSPGPGNTEAFF. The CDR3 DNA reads TGTGCCAGCTCCCCCGGCCCGGGGAACACTGAAGCTTTCTTT.

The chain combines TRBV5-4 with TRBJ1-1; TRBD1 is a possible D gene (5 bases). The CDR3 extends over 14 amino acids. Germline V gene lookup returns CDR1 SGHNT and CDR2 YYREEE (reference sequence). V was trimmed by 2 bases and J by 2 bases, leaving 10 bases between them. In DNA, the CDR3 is TGTGCCAGCAGCTTAGGCAGGGCCAACACTGAAGCTTTCTTT. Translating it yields CASSLGRANTEAFF.

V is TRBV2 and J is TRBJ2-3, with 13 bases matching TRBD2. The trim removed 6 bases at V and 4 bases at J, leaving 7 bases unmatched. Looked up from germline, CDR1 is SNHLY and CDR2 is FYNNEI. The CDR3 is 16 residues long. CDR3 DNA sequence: TGTGCCAGCAGCCGTTCACTAGCGGGAGGGCCAGATACGCAGTATTTT. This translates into CASSRSLAGGPDTQYF.

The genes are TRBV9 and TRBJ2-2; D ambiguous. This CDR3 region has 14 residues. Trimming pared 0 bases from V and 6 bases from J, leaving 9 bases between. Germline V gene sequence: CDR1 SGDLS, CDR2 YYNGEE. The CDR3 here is CASSVEVTSGELFF. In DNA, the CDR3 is TGTGCCAGCAGCGTAGAGGTCACGTCCGGGGAGCTGTTTTTT.

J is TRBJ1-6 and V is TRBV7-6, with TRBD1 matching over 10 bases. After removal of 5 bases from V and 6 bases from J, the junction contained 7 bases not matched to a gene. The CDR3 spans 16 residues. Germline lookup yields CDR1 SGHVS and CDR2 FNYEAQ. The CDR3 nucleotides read TGTGCCAGCAGCCCAGCCCGGGACAGGGGTAATTCACCCCTCCACTTT. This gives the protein CASSPARDRGNSPLHF.